Each of the 24 T cell receptor beta chains below was sequenced from the same sample in a study of blood T cells in healthy people across ages. The use of a sample-barcoded 5' primer and a J-beta primer mix characterized a second PCR of roughly 7 to 12 cycles. TCRdb processed the 5' RACE reads anew with MiXCR; each CDR3 protein has one entry. Of about 2 million distinct CDR3 sequences in the sample, roughly 52% were seen once. Input material: blood. The receptors shown here come from a woman between 40 and 55 years old in good health.

The table lists this clonotype with a few counts. This chain uses TRBV12-3 or TRBV12-4 with TRBJ2-4; 7 bases are a match to TRBD2. Trimming removed 5 bases from V and 1 base from J; junction bases left unmatched: 8. The CDR3 is made up of 16 amino acids. The CDR3 DNA reads as TGTGCCAGCAGTAACCTGTCCGGGGGGGCCAAAAACATTCAGTACTTC. Translated: CASSNLSGGAKNIQYF.

The rearrangement uses TRBV27 and TRBJ2-4; 9 bases map to TRBD1. Per germline, CDR1 MNHEY and CDR2 SMNVEV (reference sequence). V was pared by 7 bases and J by 9 bases, with 7 bases of the junction left unmatched. CDR3 length: 13 residues. CDR3 sequence (DNA): TGTGCCAGCAAAACAGGGGGCGCCGTCATTCAGTACTTC. The encoded protein is CASKTGGAVIQYF.

In its sample, this clonotype was seen a few times. The chain recombines TRBV20-1 with TRBJ2-7, with D maybe TRBD2 (5 bases). The CDR3 length is 18 residues. V was clipped by 3 bases and J by 0 bases, with 24 bases between them. Per germline, CDR1 DFQATT and CDR2 SNEGSKA (reference sequence). Here the CDR3 DNA reads TGCAGTGCTAGCGTTATCCAACCTAGGTGGAGGCTCTCCTACGAGCAGTACTTC. Translation: CSASVIQPRWRLSYEQYF.

The J gene is TRBJ2-7, the V gene TRBV12-3 or TRBV12-4; no reliable D call. Trimming took off 1 base at V and 2 bases at J, with 12 bases between the two ends. The CDR3 has 15 residues. In DNA, the CDR3 is TGTGCCAGCAGTTTAGGGACGACGCTCCCCTACGAGCAGTACTTC. It translates to CASSLGTTLPYEQYF.

The chain uses TRBV27 and TRBJ2-6; TRBD1 is a possible D gene (6 bases). This CDR3 region has 17 residues. Trimming removed 3 bases from V and 0 bases from J, with 12 bases in between. The germline gives CDR1 MNHEY, CDR2 SMNVEV (reference sequence). The DNA of the CDR3 is TGTGCCAGCAGTTTTTACAGGGTTTACTCTGGGGCCAACGTCCTGACTTTC. Translating gives CASSFYRVYSGANVLTF.

The chain is built from TRBV20-1 and TRBJ2-7, with D possibly matching TRBD1 (6 bases). The CDR3 extends over 14 amino acids. Trimming cost V 0 bases and J 2 bases, with 11 bases left between them. Germline CDR1 is DFQATT and CDR2 is SNEGSKA (reference sequence). The CDR3 nucleotides read TGCAGTGCTAGAGAGGAAGGGGGACCCTACGAGCAGTACTTC. Translation: CSAREEGGPYEQYF.

V is TRBV6-2 or TRBV6-3 and J is TRBJ2-7; 10 positions agree with TRBD2. This CDR3 spans 17 amino acids. V gave up 4 bases and J gave up 2 bases; unmatched junction bases: 11. CDR1 is MNHEY and CDR2 is SVGEGT in the germline V gene. The CDR3 DNA follows: TGTGCCAGCAGTTTAACAACAGGGACTAGCGCTCCCTACGAGCAGTACTTC. It translates to CASSLTTGTSAPYEQYF.

In this sample, this clonotype turned up a few times. The J gene is TRBJ2-3, the V gene TRBV20-1; possibly TRBD2 for D (7 bases). V was shortened by 5 bases and J by 3 bases, with 27 bases between the two germline ends. The CDR3 has 18 amino acids. CDR1 is DFQATT, CDR2 SNEGSKA, per germline (reference sequence). The CDR3 here is CSASLGRGPGWGTDTQYF. CDR3 nucleotides: TGCAGTGCTTCCTTAGGGCGGGGGCCCGGTTGGGGGACAGATACGCAGTATTTT.

This clonotype showed up just a few times. The J gene is TRBJ1-2, the V gene TRBV7-2; tentatively, D is TRBD1 (5 bases). Trimming cost V 2 bases and J 5 bases, with 15 bases left between them. CDR3 length: 15 amino acids. Germline CDR1 and CDR2: SGHTA and FQGNSA. CDR3 residues: CASSLLTNGGYGYTF. In DNA form, the CDR3 reads TGTGCCAGCAGCTTACTTACTAACGGGGGGTATGGCTACACCTTC.

This clonotype was observed at least ten times. J is TRBJ2-7 and V is TRBV7-9; D might be TRBD2 (5 bases). CDR1 SEHNR and CDR2 FQNEAQ come from the germline V gene (reference sequence). Trimming stripped 5 bases from V and 3 bases from J, with 11 bases between. The CDR3 totals 13 residues. The CDR3 region is CASSDGVSYEQYF. The CDR3 nucleotides read TGTGCCAGCAGCGACGGGGTCAGCTACGAGCAGTACTTC.

The rearrangement links TRBV9 to TRBJ1-2; D is unclear. This CDR3 is built from 14 residues. Trimming shortened V by 3 bases and J by 8 bases, and 17 bases separated the two germline ends. Germline CDR1 SGDLS, CDR2 YYNGEE. The CDR3 DNA follows: TGTGCCAGCAGCGCAGACCCTTTGAGTCGGGGCTACACCTTC. Amino acid sequence: CASSADPLSRGYTF.

Comments on this clonotype: The CDR3 carries no conserved terminal phenylalanine or tryptophan, so it likely arises from a read error. The V and J genes are TRBV7-3 and TRBJ2-1, with D uncertain. V gave up 2 bases and J gave up 7 bases, with 9 bases separating them. This CDR3 has 13 residues. CDR1 and CDR2 from the germline V gene are SGHTA and FQGTGA. The CDR3 bases are TGTGCCAGCAGCTTATCGGCCGGGAATGAGCAGTTCTCC. Translating gives CASSLSAGNEQFS.

To note about this clonotype: The junction and the germline gene differ at one end; a read error may be behind it. V and J are TRBV11-1 and TRBJ1-1; the D gene is possibly TRBD1 (5 bases). The CDR3 contains 14 residues. From germline, CDR1 is SGHAT and CDR2 FQDESV (reference sequence). The CDR3 sequence is CASRTDTLNTGAFF. As DNA, the CDR3 is TGTGCCAGCAGGACAGATACCTTGAACACTGGAGCTTTCTTT.

This clonotype occurred a few times. The V and J genes are TRBV20-1 and TRBJ2-3, with a weak D call TRBD2 (6 bases). Deletions cut 0 bases from V and 4 bases from J, with 17 bases between. This CDR3 has 16 amino acids. CDR1 DFQATT and CDR2 SNEGSKA come from the germline V gene (reference sequence). CDR3 bases: TGCAGTGCTAGAGAGGGGAGGCCTAGTGGTTCAGATACGCAGTATTTT. Its translation is CSAREGRPSGSDTQYF.

In its sample, this clonotype was seen a few times. The chain combines TRBV5-1 with TRBJ2-7; D is ambiguous. Per the germline V gene, CDR1 is SGHRS and CDR2 is YFSETQ. V dropped 4 bases and J dropped 2 bases, with 13 bases sitting between them. This CDR3 contains 14 residues. The CDR3 DNA reads as TGCGCCAGCAGCCCTAAGGGTGGAGCCTACGAGCAGTACTTC. Amino acids: CASSPKGGAYEQYF.

CDR3 nucleotides: TGCAGCGTTGACTACTCCTACGAGCAGTACTTC. Residues: CSVDYSYEQYF. V usage is TRBV29-1 and J usage is TRBJ2-7, with D unclear. V lost 3 bases and J 0 bases, leaving 3 bases between the germline ends. This CDR3 region has 11 residues. Germline values: CDR1 SQVTM, CDR2 ANQGSEA.

V and J are TRBV6-1 and TRBJ2-7, with D perhaps given as TRBD1 or TRBD2 (5 bases each). The J call is uncertain, as TRBJ2-5 better fits the DNA end. In germline, CDR1 is MNHNS, CDR2 SASEGT. There are 15 residues in the CDR3. The CDR3 loop is CASSDIWDRTKTQYF. The CDR3 DNA sequence: TGTGCCAGCAGCGATATTTGGGACCGAACGAAGACCCAGTACTTC.

This clonotype was detected a few times. V usage is TRBV7-2 and J usage is TRBJ2-3, with D possibly being TRBD1 or TRBD2 (5 bases each). The CDR3 is 15 amino acids. V was cut by 3 bases and J by 4 bases, with 14 bases left in between. Germline loops: CDR1 SGHTA, CDR2 FQGNSA. The CDR3 DNA follows: TGTGCCAGCAGCTTCGACAAGGGACCCCCAGATACGCAGTATTTT. Amino acid sequence: CASSFDKGPPDTQYF.

On this clonotype itself: A junction boundary mismatches the germline segment, possibly from a read error. V usage is TRBV27 and J usage is TRBJ1-2; 8 nucleotides agree with TRBD1. The germline V gene encodes CDR1 MNHEY and CDR2 SMNVEV (reference sequence). CDR3 size: 16 residues. CDR3 nucleotide sequence: TGTGCCAGCAGTGCGGAGGGACAGGTTTTTAACTATGGCTACACCTTT. It encodes CASSAEGQVFNYGYTF.

This clonotype was detected once. This rearrangement joins TRBV6-5 to TRBJ2-4, with D possibly matching TRBD1 (6 bases). Germline V gene lookup returns CDR1 MNHEY and CDR2 SVGAGI. This CDR3 has 18 amino acids. V shed 1 base and J shed 4 bases, with 20 bases lying between them. The CDR3 spells CASSYFMLRTDEKNIQYF. The CDR3 region has the DNA TGTGCCAGCAGTTACTTTATGCTGCGGACAGACGAAAAAAACATTCAGTACTTC.

This clonotype has just a few counts. This sequence joins TRBV18 and TRBJ1-2; D not resolved. With 0 bases removed from V and 4 bases from J, the gap between germline ends came to 9 bases. Germline CDR1 and CDR2: KGHSH and LQKENI. The length of the CDR3 is 14 residues. The DNA for the CDR3 is TGTGCCAGCTCACCACCGCTCATTTCCTATGGCTACACCTTC. It translates to CASSPPLISYGYTF.

Concerning this clonotype: A much more abundant neighbour one base away suggests this may be a read error. J is TRBJ2-1 and V is TRBV4-2; possibly TRBD2 for D (6 bases). The DNA end is more similar to TRBJ2-7, so the J call may be wrong. Germline V gene data show CDR1 as LGHNA and CDR2 as YNFKEQ. The CDR3 contains 17 residues. This chain's CDR3 is CASSQDNGGPPYNEQYF. The CDR3 DNA reads as TGTGCCAGCAGCCAAGATAACGGAGGGCCCCCATACAATGAGCAGTACTTC.

The CDR3 nucleotides are TGTGCCAGTAGCCGCAGGCCCAGGGGACAGCCTTCCTACAATGAGCAGTTCTTC. Protein: CASSRRPRGQPSYNEQFF. The rearrangement uses TRBV19 and TRBJ2-1; 7 nucleotides match TRBD1. J gave up 1 base and V 6 bases, and 15 bases lay outside the gene matches. From germline, CDR1 is LNHDA and CDR2 SQIVND (reference sequence). The CDR3 has 18 amino acids.

This chain connects TRBV28 to TRBJ2-7, with TRBD2 matching over 10 bases. This CDR3 region has 14 residues. The germline V gene has CDR1 MDHEN and CDR2 SYDVKM. V was clipped by 5 bases and J by 2 bases; unmatched bases: 3. The CDR3, as DNA: TGTGCCAGCAGTACTGGGACTAGCGCCTACGAGCAGTACTTC. Residues: CASSTGTSAYEQYF.